This T cell receptor beta chain was retrieved from a study of cytomegalovirus exposure and HLA in healthy donors. On the study more broadly: Membership in the Caucasian-associated ancestry cluster was found for around 81% of 300 to 400 genotyped donors. Overall study findings and caveats: It was assumed in the presence/absence analyses that sequencing depth was roughly uniform across donors. A later analysis showed TCR association rates differing by HLA locus, peaking at DRB1 and lowest at HLA-C.

Germline V gives CDR1 LNHNV, CDR2 YYDKDF (reference sequence). CDR3 length equals 16 residues. V gave up 1 base and J gave up 5 bases; unmatched junction bases: 8. Comments on this clone: Its matching antigen is unknown.

The PCR ran on 60 Vbeta and 13 Jbeta primers. Authors' analysis steps: Counted up in a later analysis, unique TCR beta chains came to 60 million to 95 million, with around 10 million shared. Repertoires were generated with immunoSEQ multiplex PCR, while TCRdb's copy carries only in-frame clones and drops some. V and J calls and clone size follow that table, whereas D and trimming were derived from the DNA. The sample shows under 150,000 clones, about 86% of them seen only once. The sequenced material came from PBMCs. The sequence was obtained from a man aged 18 to 30 in good health and CMV-seronegative. The chain recombines TRBV15 with TRBJ2-5; 9 nucleotides line up with TRBD2. The CDR3 loop reads CATSRGSSGVMETQYF. CDR3 nucleotides: TGTGCCACCAGCAGAGGGTCTAGCGGGGTTATGGAGACCCAGTACTTC. Looking up the rest from reference TRBV15 and TRBJ2-5 gives the full variable domain: DAMVIQNPRYQVTQFGKPVTLSCSQTLNHNVMYWYQQKSSQAPKLLFHYYDKDFNNEADTPDNFQSRRPNTSFCFLDIRSPGLGDTAMYLCATSRGSSGVMETQYFGPGTRLLVL.